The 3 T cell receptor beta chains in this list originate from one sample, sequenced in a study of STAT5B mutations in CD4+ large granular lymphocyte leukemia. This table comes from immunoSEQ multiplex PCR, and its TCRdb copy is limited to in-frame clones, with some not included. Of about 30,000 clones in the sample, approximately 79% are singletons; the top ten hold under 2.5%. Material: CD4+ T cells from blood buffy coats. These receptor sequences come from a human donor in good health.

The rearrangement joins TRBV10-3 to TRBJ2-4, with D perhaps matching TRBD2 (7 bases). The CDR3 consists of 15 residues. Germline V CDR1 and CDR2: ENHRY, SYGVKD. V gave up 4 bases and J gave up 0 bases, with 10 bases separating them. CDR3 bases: TGTGCCATCAGTGCAAGGGGGGGAGCCAAAAACATTCAGTACTTC. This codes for CAISARGGAKNIQYF.

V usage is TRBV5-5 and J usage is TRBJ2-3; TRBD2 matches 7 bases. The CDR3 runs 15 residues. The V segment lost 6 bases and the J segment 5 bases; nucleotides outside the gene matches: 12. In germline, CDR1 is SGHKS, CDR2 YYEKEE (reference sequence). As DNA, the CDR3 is TGTGCCAGCACCCAAGTCGGAGGGAGGGGAGATACGCAGTATTTT. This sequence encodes CASTQVGGRGDTQYF. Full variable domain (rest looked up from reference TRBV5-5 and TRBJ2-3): DAGVTQSPTHLIKTRGQQVTLRCSPISGHKSVSWYQQVLGQGPQFIFQYYEKEERGRGNFPDRFSARQFPNYSSELNVNALLLGDSALYLCASTQVGGRGDTQYFGPGTRLTVL.

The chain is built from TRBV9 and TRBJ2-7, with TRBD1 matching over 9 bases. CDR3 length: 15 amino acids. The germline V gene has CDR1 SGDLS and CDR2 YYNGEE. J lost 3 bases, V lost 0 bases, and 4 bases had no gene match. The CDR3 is CASSVGTGVNYEQYF. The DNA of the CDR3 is TGTGCCAGCAGCGTAGGGACAGGGGTCAACTACGAGCAGTACTTC.